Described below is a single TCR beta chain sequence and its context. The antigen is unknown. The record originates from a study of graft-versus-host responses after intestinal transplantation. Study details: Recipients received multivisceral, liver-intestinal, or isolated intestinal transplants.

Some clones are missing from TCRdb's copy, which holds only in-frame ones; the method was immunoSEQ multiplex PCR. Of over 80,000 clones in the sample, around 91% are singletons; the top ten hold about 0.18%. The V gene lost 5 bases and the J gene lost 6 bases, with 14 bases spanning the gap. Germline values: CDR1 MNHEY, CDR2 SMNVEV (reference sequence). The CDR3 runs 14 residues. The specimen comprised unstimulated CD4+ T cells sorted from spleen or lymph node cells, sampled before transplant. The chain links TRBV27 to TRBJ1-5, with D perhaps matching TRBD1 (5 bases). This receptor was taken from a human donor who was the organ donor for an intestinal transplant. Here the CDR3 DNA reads TGTGCCAGCAGTCCCCGGGGCGGGGGTCAGCCCCAGCATTTT. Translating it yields CASSPRGGGQPQHF.